One sample yielded the 3 T cell receptor beta chains listed below, sequenced in a study of shared clonotypes between healthy human individuals. Some clones are missing from TCRdb's copy, which holds only in-frame ones; the method was immunoSEQ multiplex PCR. The sample yields roughly 510,000 clones, 60% to 80% seen once. The sample was PBMCs. The receptor source for this set is a woman in her 40s in good health. Some clones in this sample may be carry-over from other donors' samples.

The chain links TRBV4-3 to TRBJ1-5, with no clear D. The CDR3 is made up of 13 amino acids. The ends were cut back, 1 base at V and 4 bases at J, with 5 bases in the middle. Looked up from germline, CDR1 is LGHNA and CDR2 is YSLEER. CDR3 amino acids: CASSQALNQPQHF. The CDR3, as DNA: TGCGCCAGCAGCCAAGCCTTAAATCAGCCCCAGCATTTT.

The chain joins TRBV11-2 to TRBJ1-2; TRBD1 agrees at 7 bases. CDR1 is SGHAT, CDR2 FQNNGV, per germline. This CDR3 has 16 amino acids. The junction had 9 bases not matched to a gene; V was cut back by 0 bases and J by 5 bases. CDR3 coding DNA: TGTGCCAGCAGCTTAGATCGCCGACAGGGCCCTTATGGCTACACCTTC. Its translation is CASSLDRRQGPYGYTF.

The J gene is TRBJ2-1, the V gene TRBV7-2; D might be TRBD1 or TRBD2, each matching 6 bases. V lost 6 bases and J lost 2, with 11 bases in between. The V gene's germline CDR1 is SGHTA and CDR2 FQGNSA. CDR3 length: 14 residues. CDR3 nucleotides: TGTGCCAGCAGATCGAGGGGGGCCTACAATGAGCAGTTCTTC. It encodes CASRSRGAYNEQFF.